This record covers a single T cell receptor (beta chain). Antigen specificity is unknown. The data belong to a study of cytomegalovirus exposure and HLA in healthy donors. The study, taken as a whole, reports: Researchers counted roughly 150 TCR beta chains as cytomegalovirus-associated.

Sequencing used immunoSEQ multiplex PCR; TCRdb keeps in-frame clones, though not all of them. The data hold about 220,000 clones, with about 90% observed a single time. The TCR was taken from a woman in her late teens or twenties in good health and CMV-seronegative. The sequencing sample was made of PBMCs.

This chain's CDR3 is CASSLVRGAEQFF. CDR3 nucleotides: TGCGCCAGCAGCTTGGTCAGGGGGGCTGAGCAGTTCTTC. The V gene is TRBV5-1, the J gene TRBJ2-1, with D maybe TRBD1 (7 bases). Trimming stripped 0 bases from V and 9 bases from J, with 10 bases between. This CDR3 contains 13 residues. The germline V gene encodes CDR1 SGHRS and CDR2 YFSETQ.